This TCR beta chain comes out of a study of cytomegalovirus exposure and HLA in healthy donors. The study, taken as a whole, reports: Cytomegalovirus association was assigned to more than 150 TCR beta chains.

Germline V lookup: CDR1 SGHTA, CDR2 FQGNSA. Trimming removed 2 bases from V and 2 bases from J; junction bases left unmatched: 10. CDR3 length: 17 amino acids. A note on this clone: Its specificity is unknown.

Primers: 60 Vbeta forward and 13 Jbeta reverse. Libraries were prepared by immunoSEQ multiplex PCR; TCRdb keeps only in-frame clonotypes and omits some of them. The table records approximately 200,000 clones, about 75% of them present only once. The gene calls are TRBV7-2 and TRBJ1-1; 8 bases match TRBD1. The TCR sequence derives from a young man in good health and CMV-seronegative. The sequenced material came from PBMCs. The CDR3: CASSLTGTGLGNTEAFF. DNA for the CDR3: TGTGCCAGCAGCTTAACCGGGACAGGACTTGGAAACACTGAAGCTTTCTTT.